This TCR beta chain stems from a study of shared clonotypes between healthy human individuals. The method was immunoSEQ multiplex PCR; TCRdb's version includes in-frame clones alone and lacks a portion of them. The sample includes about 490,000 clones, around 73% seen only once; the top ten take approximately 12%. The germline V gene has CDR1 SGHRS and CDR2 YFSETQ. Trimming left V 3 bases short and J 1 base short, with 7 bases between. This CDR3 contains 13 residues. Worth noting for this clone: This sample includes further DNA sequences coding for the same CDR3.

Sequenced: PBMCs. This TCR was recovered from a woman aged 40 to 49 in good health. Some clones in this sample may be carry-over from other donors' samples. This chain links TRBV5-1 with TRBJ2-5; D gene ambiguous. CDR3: CASSWGGQETQYF. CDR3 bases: TGCGCCAGCAGCTGGGGTGGCCAAGAGACCCAGTACTTC.